The 6 T cell receptor beta chains below were found in one sample sequenced in a study of untreated major depressive disorder. Assay used: immunoSEQ multiplex PCR; TCRdb lists only in-frame clones, some missing. Among over 20,000 clones, just under 95% were seen once, and the ten largest hold 0.25% to 0.35%. Sample: CD4+ T cells from PBMCs. The receptors were gathered from a young man in good health.

The J gene is TRBJ1-2, the V gene TRBV4-1, with 9 bases that match TRBD1. This CDR3 is built from 15 residues. Germline CDR1 is MGHRA and CDR2 is YSYEKL. Losses at the gene ends were 4 bases for V and 4 bases for J; bases not matched to a gene: 7. CDR3 sequence (DNA): TGCGCCAGCAGCCTCCCTGGGACAGGGCTCTATGGCTACACCTTC. This gives the protein CASSLPGTGLYGYTF.

The chain recombines TRBV27 with TRBJ1-5; D call uncertain. This CDR3 comprises 16 residues. In germline, CDR1 is MNHEY, CDR2 SMNVEV (reference sequence). The V end was cut by 5 bases, the J end by 0 bases, with 14 bases between. The CDR3 DNA follows: TGTGCCAGCAGTCTCCACCCGACAATTAGCAATCAGCCCCAGCATTTT. It translates to CASSLHPTISNQPQHF.

The chain recombines TRBV5-1 with TRBJ2-3; D perhaps matches TRBD1 (6 bases). This CDR3 region has 16 residues. Germline lookup yields CDR1 SGHRS and CDR2 YFSETQ. The V gene lost 6 bases and the J gene lost 1 base, with 18 bases spanning the gap. The CDR3 nucleotides read TGCGCCAGCACTAAAGGGGGATCCGTAGGCACAGATACGCAGTATTTT. It encodes CASTKGGSVGTDTQYF.

This rearrangement joins TRBV7-2 to TRBJ2-7; either TRBD1 or TRBD2 may supply D (5 bases each). The CDR3 covers 15 residues. V was trimmed by 0 bases and J by 6 bases, leaving 15 bases between them. Germline V lookup: CDR1 SGHTA, CDR2 FQGNSA. The CDR3 nucleotides read TGTGCCAGCAGCTTAGCGGGACCAGGGTTGGCCGAGCAGTACTTC. Amino acid sequence: CASSLAGPGLAEQYF. The entire variable domain, with the rest obtained from reference TRBV7-2 and TRBJ2-7, is as follows: GAGVSQSPSNKVTEKGKDVELRCDPISGHTALYWYRQSLGQGLEFLIYFQGNSAPDKSGLPSDRFSAERTGGSVSTLTIQRTQQEDSAVYLCASSLAGPGLAEQYFGPGTRLTVT.

The chain couples TRBV6-1 to TRBJ2-1; possibly TRBD2 for D (7 bases). The V gene's germline CDR1 is MNHNS and CDR2 SASEGT. Trimming took 8 bases from V and 8 from J, leaving 16 bases between them. The CDR3 spans 13 residues. DNA of the CDR3: TGTGCCAGCGCCTCGGGGGGCGGCTATGAGCAGTTCTTC. Amino acid sequence: CASASGGGYEQFF.

CDR3 amino acids: CASSLDRRETQYF. The CDR3 nucleotides read TGCGCCAGCAGCTTGGACAGGAGAGAGACCCAGTACTTC. V gene TRBV5-1 combines with J gene TRBJ2-5, with a weak D call TRBD1 (5 bases). V was cut by 0 bases and J by 4 bases, with 7 bases left in between. Germline V gene data show CDR1 as SGHRS and CDR2 as YFSETQ. This CDR3 is 13 amino acids long. The full variable domain, completed using reference TRBV5-1 and TRBJ2-5, is KAGVTQTPRYLIKTRGQQVTLSCSPISGHRSVSWYQQTPGQGLQFLFEYFSETQRNKGNFPGRFSGRQFSNSRSEMNVSTLELGDSALYLCASSLDRRETQYFGPGTRLLVL.